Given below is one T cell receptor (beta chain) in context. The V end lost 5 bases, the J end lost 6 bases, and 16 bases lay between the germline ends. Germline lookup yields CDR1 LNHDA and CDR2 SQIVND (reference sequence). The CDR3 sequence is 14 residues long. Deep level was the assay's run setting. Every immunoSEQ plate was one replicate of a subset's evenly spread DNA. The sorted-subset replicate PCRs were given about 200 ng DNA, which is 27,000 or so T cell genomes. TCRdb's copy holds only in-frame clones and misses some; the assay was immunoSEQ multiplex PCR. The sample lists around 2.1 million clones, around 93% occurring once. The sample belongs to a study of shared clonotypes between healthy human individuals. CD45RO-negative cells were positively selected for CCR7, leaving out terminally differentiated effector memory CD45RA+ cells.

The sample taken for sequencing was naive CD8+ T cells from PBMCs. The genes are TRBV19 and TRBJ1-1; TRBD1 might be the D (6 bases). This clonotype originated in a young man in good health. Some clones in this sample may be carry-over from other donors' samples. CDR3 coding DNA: TGTGCCAGTAGTGTCAGGGGCCGGGGACCTGAAGCTTTCTTT. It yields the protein CASSVRGRGPEAFF.